This T cell receptor beta chain is drawn from a study of blood T cell repertoires in COVID-19. The protocol was immunoSEQ multiplex PCR, while the TCRdb copy is restricted to in-frame clones and leaves out a portion. The table lists about 290,000 clones, roughly 91% of them singletons. CDR1 is KGHDR, CDR2 SFDVKD, per germline. The CDR3 covers 15 residues. V lost 2 bases and J lost 6, with 14 bases in between. The clonotype was recovered from a woman in her twenties or thirties with COVID-19, enrolled during active disease. The sample was peripheral blood. The genes are TRBV24-1 and TRBJ2-3; tentative D call: TRBD2 (5 bases). The DNA of the CDR3 is TGTGCCACCAGTGATTGGACTGCTAGGTTCGATACGCAGTATTTT. It codes for CATSDWTARFDTQYF.